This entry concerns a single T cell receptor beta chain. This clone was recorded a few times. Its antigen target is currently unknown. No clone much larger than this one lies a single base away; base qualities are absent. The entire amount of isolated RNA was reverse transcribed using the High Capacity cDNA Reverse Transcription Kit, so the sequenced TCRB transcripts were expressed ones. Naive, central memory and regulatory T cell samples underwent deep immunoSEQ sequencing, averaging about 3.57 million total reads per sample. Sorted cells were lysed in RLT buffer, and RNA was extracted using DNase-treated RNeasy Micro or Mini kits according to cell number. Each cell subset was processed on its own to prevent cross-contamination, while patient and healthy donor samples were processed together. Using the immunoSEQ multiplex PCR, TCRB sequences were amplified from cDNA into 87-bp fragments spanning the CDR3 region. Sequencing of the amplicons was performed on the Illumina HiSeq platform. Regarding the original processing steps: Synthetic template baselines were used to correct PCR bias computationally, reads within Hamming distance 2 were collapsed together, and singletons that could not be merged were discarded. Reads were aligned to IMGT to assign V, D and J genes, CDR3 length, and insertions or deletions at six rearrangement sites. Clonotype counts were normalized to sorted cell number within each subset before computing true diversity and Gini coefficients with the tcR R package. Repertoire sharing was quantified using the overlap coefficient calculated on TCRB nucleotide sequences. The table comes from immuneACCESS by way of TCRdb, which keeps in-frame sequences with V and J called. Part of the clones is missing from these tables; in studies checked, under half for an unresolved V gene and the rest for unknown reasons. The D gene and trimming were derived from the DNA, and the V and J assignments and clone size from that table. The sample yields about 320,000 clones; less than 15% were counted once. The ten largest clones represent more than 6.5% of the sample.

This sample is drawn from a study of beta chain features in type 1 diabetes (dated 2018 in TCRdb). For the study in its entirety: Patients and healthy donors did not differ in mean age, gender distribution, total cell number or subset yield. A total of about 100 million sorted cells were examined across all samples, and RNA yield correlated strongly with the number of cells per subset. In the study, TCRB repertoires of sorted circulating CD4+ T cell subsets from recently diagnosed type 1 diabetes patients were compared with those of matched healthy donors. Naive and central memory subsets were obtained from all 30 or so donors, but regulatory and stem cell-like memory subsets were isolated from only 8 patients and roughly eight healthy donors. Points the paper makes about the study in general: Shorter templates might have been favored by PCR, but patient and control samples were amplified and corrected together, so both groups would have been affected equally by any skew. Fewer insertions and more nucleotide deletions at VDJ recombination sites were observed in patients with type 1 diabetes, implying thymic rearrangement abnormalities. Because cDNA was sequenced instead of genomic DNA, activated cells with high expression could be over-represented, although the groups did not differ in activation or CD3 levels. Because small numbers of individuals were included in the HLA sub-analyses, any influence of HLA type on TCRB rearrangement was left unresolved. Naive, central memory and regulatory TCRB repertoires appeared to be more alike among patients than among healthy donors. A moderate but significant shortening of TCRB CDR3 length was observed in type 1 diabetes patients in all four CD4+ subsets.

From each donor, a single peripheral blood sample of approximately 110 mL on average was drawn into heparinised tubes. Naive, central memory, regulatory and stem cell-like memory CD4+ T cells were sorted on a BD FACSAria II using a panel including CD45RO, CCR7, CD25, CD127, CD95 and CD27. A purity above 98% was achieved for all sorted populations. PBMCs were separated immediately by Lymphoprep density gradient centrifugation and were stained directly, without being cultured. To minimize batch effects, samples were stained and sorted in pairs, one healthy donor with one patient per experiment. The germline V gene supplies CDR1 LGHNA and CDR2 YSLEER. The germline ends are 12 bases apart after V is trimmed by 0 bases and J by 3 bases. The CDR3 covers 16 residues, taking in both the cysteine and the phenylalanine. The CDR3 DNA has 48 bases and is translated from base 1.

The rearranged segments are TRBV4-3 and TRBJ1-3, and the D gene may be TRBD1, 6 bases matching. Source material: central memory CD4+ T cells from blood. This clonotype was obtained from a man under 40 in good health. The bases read TGCGCCAGCAGCCAAGACGAGACAGGATATGGAAACACCATATATTTT. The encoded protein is CASSQDETGYGNTIYF.